The present T cell receptor beta chain was sequenced within a study of somatic mutations in cytotoxic T cells in rheumatoid arthritis (dated by TCRdb to 2016 to 2017). Context from the whole study: Sorted V beta1+ cells also underwent TCRB sequencing, and some V beta antibody-stained T-cell populations were flow-sorted at nearly 100% purity on a FACSAria II or Sony SH800. The median ages of the patient and control groups were essentially identical. The study asked whether expanded CD8+ T-cell clones in newly diagnosed, untreated rheumatoid arthritis carry somatic mutations, and used TCRB deep sequencing to characterize clonality. TCRB deep sequencing covered over 55 patients with rheumatoid arthritis along with 20 healthy controls. Here is what the overall study found, with its caveats: The antigen targets of the expanded CD8+ clones were unknown, and absence from virus-specific databases did not rule out viral specificity. CD8+ clonality increased with age in patients (Spearman r of about 0.49) but not in healthy controls. The slight TRBV07 underrepresentation in patients was not adjusted for multiple comparisons. There was no significant difference in CD8+ T-cell clonality between rheumatoid arthritis patients and age-matched healthy controls. The largest CD8+ clone made up more than 20% of CD8+ cells in about an eighth of the 65 patients, and blood and synovial fluid shared several identical CD8+ TCRB sequences.

Sequencing of TCRB CDR3 was done on genomic DNA with the immunoSEQ assay. Concerning the study's data processing: Analyses were restricted to productive TCRB rearrangements. A clone was defined by a unique TCRB CDR3 sequence, and clonality was computed as a productive clonality index based on Shannon entropy. Repertoire overlap between two samples was calculated from the template counts of each clone relative to total templates per sample. V-gene usage from TCRB sequencing and V-gene usage measured by flow cytometry were correlated (Spearman r of about 0.56). The clones in this table, taken by TCRdb from immuneACCESS, are in-frame only. Not every clone is retained; where verified, under half of the shortfall comes from an unresolved V gene, and the cause of the rest is unknown. V, J and clone size derive from that table, while D and trimming were established from the DNA sequence. The sample has about 25,000 clones on record, less than 85% of them singletons. The top ten clonotypes cover approximately 10% of the sample.

On this clone itself: This receptor's antigen is unknown. The input lacks base qualities; no much larger clone sits a single base away.

With a median age of 56 years (range roughly 20-80) and around 50% female, the healthy controls consisted of 20 blood donors whose buffy coats were used. Flow cytometry confirmed the purity of CD4+ and CD8+ cells that had been isolated by positive magnetic bead selection on an AutoMACS. Peripheral blood mononuclear cells were isolated by Ficoll-Paque PLUS density gradient separation. DNA from CD4-enriched, CD8-enriched or PBMC samples was extracted using Nucleospin Tissue or Tissue XS kits and then quantified on a Qubit 2.0 fluorometer. CDR1 is given as MDHEN and CDR2 as SYDVKM, both from the germline V gene. V and J are truncated by 10 bases and 6 bases respectively, leaving an intervening sequence of 13 bases. Spanning cysteine to phenylalanine, the CDR3 consists of 11 amino acids. Only the CDR3 portion is preserved as DNA: 33 bases, with reading frame beginning at the first base.

The material sequenced was CD8+ T cells sorted from blood. This receptor was obtained from a woman aged 18-35 years in good health. In this chain, TRBV28 is recombined with TRBJ2-7; the D gene remains uncertain. The CDR3 region has the sequence CATNTGLEQYF. The base sequence is TGTGCCACCAATACCGGTCTCGAGCAGTACTTC. Supplemented by the reference TRBV28 and TRBJ2-7 proteins around the CDR3, the complete variable domain is DVKVTQSSRYLVKRTGEKVFLECVQDMDHENMFWYRQDPGLGLRLIYFSYDVKMKEKGDIPEGYSVSREKKERFSLILESASTNQTSMYLCATNTGLEQYFGPGTRLTVT.